This entry lists 5 T cell receptor beta chains sequenced from one sample in a study of blood T cell repertoires in COVID-19. Clones were sequenced by immunoSEQ multiplex PCR, and TCRdb holds only the in-frame ones, with some missing. The sample holds a few hundred thousand clones, about 87% seen once. The sequenced sample consisted of PBMCs or T cells enriched from blood (not recorded which). All receptors derive from a man in his forties or fifties in a cohort exposed to, infected with or recovered from COVID-19 (not recorded which).

The V and J genes are TRBV19 and TRBJ2-1; 10 nucleotides line up with TRBD2. The junction had 8 bases not matched to a gene; V was cut back by 3 bases and J by 9 bases. The germline CDR1 and CDR2 sequences are LNHDA and SQIVND (reference sequence). CDR3 size: 15 residues. The CDR3 here is CASSIQREGRGEQFF. CDR3 nucleotides: TGTGCCAGTAGTATCCAGCGGGAGGGCCGGGGTGAGCAGTTCTTC.

The chain couples TRBV27 to TRBJ1-6; 9 bases align to TRBD1. Trimming took 7 bases from V and 7 from J; bases not matched to a gene: 5. CDR1 and CDR2 (germline): MNHEY, SMNVEV (reference sequence). CDR3 size: 14 residues. CDR3 coding DNA: TGTGCCAGCAACCCGACAGGGGGAAATTCACCCCTCCACTTT. Translated: CASNPTGGNSPLHF.

This chain joins TRBV7-9 and TRBJ1-2; possibly TRBD1 for D (6 bases). CDR1 and CDR2 from the germline V gene are SEHNR and FQNEAQ (reference sequence). The CDR3 is 14 amino acids. Trimming took 1 base from V and 3 from J, leaving 9 bases between them. The CDR3 sequence is CASSLVAGDYGYTF. DNA for the CDR3: TGTGCCAGCAGCTTAGTGGCAGGGGACTATGGCTACACCTTC.

The V and J genes are TRBV10-3 and TRBJ2-1; D gene ambiguous. There are 14 residues in the CDR3. Germline V gene data show CDR1 as ENHRY and CDR2 as SYGVKD. Trimming stripped 0 bases from V and 8 bases from J, with 11 bases between. The CDR3 bases are TGTGCCATCAGTGAGTCTCGAGTTCCCGATGAGCAGTTCTTC. The encoded protein is CAISESRVPDEQFF.

The rearrangement links TRBV6-5 to TRBJ1-6; maybe TRBD1 (5 bases). The ends were cut back, 7 bases at V and 4 bases at J, with 11 bases in the middle. Germline CDR1 reads MNHEY; CDR2 reads SVGAGI. The CDR3 sequence is 14 residues long. For the CDR3, the DNA is TGTGCCAGCAAAGAGCACAGGTATAATTCACCCCTCCACTTT. Its protein product is CASKEHRYNSPLHF.